This T cell receptor (beta chain) was observed in a study of metastatic and nonmetastatic thyroid tumors. Study information: Peripheral blood and tumor or nodule samples from malignant and benign thyroid patients were compared.

Study-wide results and caveats: It was reportedly found that TCR beta diversity was significantly higher in malignant thyroid tumors than in benign nodules, a difference seen in both blood and tumor samples.

As processed by the authors: The authors used CDR3 differences across clinicopathological groups to build a distant-metastasis classifier for papillary thyroid cancer. TCRdb reanalyzed the PCR reads via MiXCR. The V and J calls and clone size are TCRdb's, not the authors'. Among 23,000 or so clones listed, more than 15% were seen once. For this clone: Its antigen is undetermined.

Thyroid surgery was performed in patients who had received no treatment beforehand. The junction had 7 bases not matched to a gene; V was cut back by 5 bases and J by 9 bases. Germline V gives CDR1 DFQATT, CDR2 SNEGSKA (reference sequence). The CDR3 is 13 amino acids. Specimen: blood. The clonotype originates from a male donor with papillary thyroid cancer or a benign thyroid nodule (not recorded which). Some clones in this sample may be carry-over from other donors' samples. The V gene is TRBV20-1, the J gene TRBJ1-6; 7 positions agree with TRBD1. CDR3 protein: CSAVRQGSSPLHF. The CDR3 region has the DNA TGCAGTGCTGTGAGACAGGGAAGTTCACCCCTCCACTTT.